Listed here are 26 T cell receptor beta chains from one sample, sequenced in a study of early T cells in non-severe SARS-CoV-2 infection (dated by TCRdb to the early 2020s). Library preparation was by 5' RACE. The reads were generated on a NextSeq 500. TCRdb took the public reads, trimmed them with fastp at Q25, ran MiXCR for clone calling and kept in-frame beta chains. One record per CDR3 amino acid sequence lists the most common genes and DNA. Here the sample has 81,000 or so distinct CDR3 sequences; approximately 12% occur a single time. The biggest ten clones account for around 3.6% of the sample. Sequencing was carried out using whole blood. The origin of the receptors is an adult who was a healthcare worker with PCR-confirmed SARS-CoV-2 infection or an uninfected control (not recorded which).

In this sample, this clonotype turned up many times. The chain joins TRBV9 to TRBJ2-5; tentatively, D is TRBD1 (5 bases). Trimming removed 3 bases at V and 5 bases at J, with 11 bases between. This CDR3 is built from 13 residues. CDR1 is SGDLS and CDR2 is YYNGEE in the germline V gene. CDR3 in amino acids: CASSAGIGETQYF. The CDR3 bases are TGTGCCAGCAGCGCAGGGATTGGGGAGACCCAGTACTTC.

This clonotype was detected only a few times. This sequence joins TRBV11-2 and TRBJ2-7; 11 bases line up with TRBD2. Germline-derived CDR1 and CDR2 are SGHAT and FQNNGV. Trimming removed 6 bases from V and 7 bases from J; junction bases left unmatched: 8. This CDR3 is 14 amino acids long. CDR3 in DNA: TGTGCCAGCAGACCTTTAGCGGGAGGGAGGGAGCAGTACTTC. Its protein product is CASRPLAGGREQYF.

The table lists this clonotype with many counts. The genes are TRBV12-3 or TRBV12-4 and TRBJ2-5; weak D call: TRBD1 (5 bases). CDR3 length: 14 amino acids. V was trimmed by 6 bases and J by 1 base, leaving 12 bases between them. DNA for the CDR3: TGTGCCAGCAGCCCCCGACAGTTCCAAGAGACCCAGTACTTC. It codes for CASSPRQFQETQYF.

This clonotype has a count of ten or more. This chain links TRBV6-5 with TRBJ2-5; tentative D call: TRBD2 (6 bases). This CDR3 region has 20 residues. The V end lost 9 bases, the J end lost 5 bases, and 37 bases lay between the germline ends. Germline V gene lookup returns CDR1 MNHEY and CDR2 SVGAGI. This CDR3 reads CARTTIGPRSHGRSGETQYF. CDR3 bases: TGTGCCAGGACAACGATCGGGCCCCGGTCCCACGGGAGATCGGGGGAGACCCAGTACTTC.

Only a few counts were recorded for this clonotype. This chain links TRBV29-1 with TRBJ2-3, with D unclear. The CDR3 is made up of 16 amino acids. Trimming took off 7 bases at V and 0 bases at J, with 20 bases between the two ends. The germline V gene encodes CDR1 SQVTM and CDR2 ANQGSEA. The CDR3 protein is CSAPTALAASTDTQYF. The CDR3 DNA reads TGCAGCGCACCCACGGCCCTGGCGGCTAGCACAGATACGCAGTATTTT.

This clonotype has only a few counts. The chain uses TRBV5-4 and TRBJ1-1; 10 bases match TRBD1. Germline-derived CDR1 and CDR2 are SGHNT and YYREEE (reference sequence). J was trimmed by 8 bases and V by 3 bases; bases with no gene match: 10. This CDR3 region has 15 residues. This chain's CDR3 is CASSSRQGASTEAFF. Here the CDR3 DNA reads TGTGCCAGCAGCTCCCGACAGGGGGCTTCTACCGAAGCTTTCTTT.

This clonotype was detected many times. CDR3 sequence: CASSLEGLADTSYNEQFF. In DNA form, the CDR3 reads TGTGCCAGCAGCTTAGAGGGACTAGCGGATACCTCCTACAATGAGCAGTTCTTC. The genes are TRBV7-8 and TRBJ2-1, with TRBD2 matching 11 bases. Germline values: CDR1 SGHVS, CDR2 FQNEAQ. The CDR3 is 18 amino acids. The ends lost 1 base at V and 0 bases at J; junction bases unmatched: 5.

The sample holds many counts of this clonotype. The chain couples TRBV7-8 to TRBJ2-3; D perhaps matches TRBD2 (5 bases). The CDR3 covers 14 residues. Looked up from germline, CDR1 is SGHVS and CDR2 is FQNEAQ. Trimming left V 0 bases short and J 3 bases short, with 7 bases between. CDR3 sequence: CASSLARATDTQYF. The CDR3, as DNA: TGTGCCAGCAGCTTAGCGAGGGCGACAGATACGCAGTATTTT.

The J gene is TRBJ2-7, the V gene TRBV28, with TRBD2 matching over 7 bases. Germline V CDR1 and CDR2: MDHEN, SYDVKM. V lost 7 bases to trimming and J lost 4 bases; unmatched junction nucleotides: 16. The CDR3 is made up of 16 amino acids. In nucleotides, the CDR3 is TGTGCCAGCAACACCGTCGGGGGAGGGCCTAGGTACGAGCAGTACTTC. Translated, it gives CASNTVGGGPRYEQYF.

This chain joins TRBV6-5 and TRBJ2-2, with no clear D. The CDR3 runs to 15 residues. Germline-derived CDR1 and CDR2 are MNHEY and SVGAGI. V lost 4 bases and J lost 6, with 15 bases in between. CDR3 DNA sequence: TGTGCCAGCAGTTCCGGACGGCTTTTGGCCGGGGAGCTGTTTTTT. Protein sequence: CASSSGRLLAGELFF.

The chain recombines TRBV14 with TRBJ2-1, with unresolved D. The CDR3 runs to 14 residues. In germline, CDR1 is SGHDN, CDR2 FVKESK. The germline V and J ends were trimmed by 5 bases and 6 bases, with 14 bases remaining between them. Here the CDR3 reads CASSFLAAVNEQFF. In DNA form, the CDR3 reads TGTGCCAGCAGCTTCCTTGCGGCTGTCAATGAGCAGTTCTTC.

The rearrangement uses TRBV5-1 and TRBJ2-1; maybe TRBD2 (6 bases). V lost 2 bases, J lost 7 bases, and 16 bases lay in between. Looked up from germline, CDR1 is SGHRS and CDR2 is YFSETQ. CDR3 length: 15 amino acids. CDR3 DNA: TGCGCCAGCAGCTTCCGGGGGAGATGGAATAATGAGCAGTTCTTC. Protein sequence: CASSFRGRWNNEQFF. Full variable domain (outside the CDR3, taken from reference TRBV5-1 and TRBJ2-1): KAGVTQTPRYLIKTRGQQVTLSCSPISGHRSVSWYQQTPGQGLQFLFEYFSETQRNKGNFPGRFSGRQFSNSRSEMNVSTLELGDSALYLCASSFRGRWNNEQFFGPGTRLTVL.

This clonotype was seen many times. The chain carries TRBV27 and TRBJ2-1; D is uncertain. V was pared by 7 bases and J by 9 bases, with 16 bases between. This CDR3 region has 13 residues. Germline-derived CDR1 and CDR2 are MNHEY and SMNVEV (reference sequence). The CDR3 spells CASIPWGTREQFF. The CDR3 DNA reads as TGTGCCAGCATCCCCTGGGGAACTCGTGAGCAGTTCTTC.

The rearrangement uses TRBV7-9 and TRBJ2-7; 10 bases are a match to TRBD1. Trimming took 5 bases from V and 4 from J; bases not matched to a gene: 2. Germline CDR1 reads SEHNR; CDR2 reads FQNEAQ (reference sequence). This CDR3 has 13 residues. In nucleotides, the CDR3 is TGTGCCAGCAGCCGGGACAGGGGTTACGAGCAGTACTTC. Translating it yields CASSRDRGYEQYF.

This clonotype was counted only a few times. The rearrangement joins TRBV20-1 to TRBJ1-5; possibly TRBD1 for D (6 bases). Germline CDR1 reads DFQATT; CDR2 reads SNEGSKA (reference sequence). The ends were cut back, 3 bases at V and 6 bases at J, with 18 bases in the middle. The CDR3 covers 15 residues. In DNA form, the CDR3 reads TGCAGTGCTAGCGGGGGGGCGCGACCGGGTCAGCCCCAGCATTTT. It specifies CSASGGARPGQPQHF.

The chain recombines TRBV12-3 or TRBV12-4 with TRBJ2-1; D perhaps matches TRBD1 (6 bases). The CDR3 covers 15 residues. The ends were cut back, 0 bases at V and 12 bases at J, with 18 bases in the middle. The CDR3 bases are TGTGCCAGCAGTTTAGCAGGACAGTACATGAAGGTGCAGTTCTTC. Translated: CASSLAGQYMKVQFF.

This clonotype was detected ten times or more. This chain joins TRBV20-1 and TRBJ2-5; D gene uncertain. Trimming cost V 0 bases and J 5 bases, with 10 bases left between them. The CDR3 spans 13 residues. Germline V CDR1 and CDR2: DFQATT, SNEGSKA (reference sequence). The CDR3 region has the DNA TGCAGTGCTAGAGATTCGTGGGATGAGACCCAGTACTTC. Translation: CSARDSWDETQYF.

This clonotype was seen only a few times. The chain has TRBV6-6 and TRBJ2-2; TRBD2 is a possible D gene (6 bases). Germline V CDR1 and CDR2: MNHNY, SVGAGI (reference sequence). CDR3 size: 13 residues. The V gene lost 8 bases and the J gene lost 5 bases, with 12 bases spanning the gap. CDR3 DNA: TGTGCCAGCGAGGGACTCCTGACCGGGGAGCTGTTTTTT. Translating gives CASEGLLTGELFF.

The V call is TRBV28, the J call TRBJ1-6; tentative D call: TRBD1 (5 bases). From germline, CDR1 is MDHEN and CDR2 SYDVKM. The V gene lost 5 bases and the J gene lost 4 bases, with 15 bases spanning the gap. CDR3 length: 16 residues. CDR3 protein: CASSPLGGRYNSPLHF. The CDR3 DNA sequence: TGTGCCAGCAGTCCCCTTGGGGGACGGTATAATTCACCCCTCCACTTT.

This sequence joins TRBV3-1 and TRBJ2-2; 8 nucleotides match TRBD1. The CDR3 loop spans 16 amino acids. Per the germline V gene, CDR1 is LGHDT and CDR2 is YNNKEL (reference sequence). The junction had 13 bases not matched to a gene; V was cut back by 8 bases and J by 5 bases. The CDR3 nucleotides read TGTGCCAGCGCCTCACCGGGCAGGGGGCGTACCGGGGAGCTGTTTTTT. Translation: CASASPGRGRTGELFF. The full variable domain, in which reference TRBV3-1 and TRBJ2-2 provide the parts outside the CDR3, is DTAVSQTPKYLVTQMGNDKSIKCEQNLGHDTMYWYKQDSKKFLKIMFSYNNKELIINETVPNRFSPKSPDKAHLNLHINSLELGDSAVYFCASASPGRGRTGELFFGEGSRLTVL.

This clonotype was counted ten times or more. This chain links TRBV7-6 with TRBJ2-5; possible D gene TRBD1, 5 bases. Germline V gene sequence: CDR1 SGHVS, CDR2 FNYEAQ. V lost 4 bases, J lost 7 bases, and 13 bases lay in between. This CDR3 spans 13 amino acids. CDR3 bases: TGTGCCAGCAGCTCTAGACTGCAGGGGACCCAGTACTTC. Protein sequence: CASSSRLQGTQYF.

In this sample, this clonotype turned up a few times. This rearrangement joins TRBV25-1 to TRBJ2-7, with TRBD2 matching 9 bases. The CDR3 runs 14 residues. Germline trimming cut 5 bases from V and 3 bases from J; bases unmatched to any gene: 5. Germline V gene lookup returns CDR1 MGHDK and CDR2 SYGVNS. CDR3 in amino acids: CASSLRTSDYEQYF. The CDR3 nucleotides read TGTGCCAGCAGTTTACGGACTAGCGACTACGAGCAGTACTTC.

Many counts were recorded for this clonotype. J is TRBJ2-7 and V is TRBV7-6; TRBD2 matches at 8 bases. Germline-derived CDR1 and CDR2 are SGHVS and FNYEAQ. V gave up 0 bases and J gave up 1 base; unmatched junction bases: 2. The CDR3 sequence is 15 residues long. The CDR3 DNA reads as TGTGCCAGCAGCTTAGCTAGCGGGGTATCCTACGAGCAGTACTTC. It specifies CASSLASGVSYEQYF.

This clonotype has only a few counts. As DNA, the CDR3 is TGTGCCAGCAGTTACCTACAAGGGGCTTTCTTT. Protein sequence: CASSYLQGAFF. V gene TRBV28 combines with J gene TRBJ1-1; D gene unclear. In germline, CDR1 is MDHEN, CDR2 SYDVKM. This CDR3 has 11 amino acids. Trimming removed 4 bases from V and 11 bases from J, with 11 bases in between.

This clonotype came up a few times. The rearrangement links TRBV2 to TRBJ1-1; TRBD1 might be the D (6 bases). Germline lookup yields CDR1 SNHLY and CDR2 FYNNEI. This CDR3 has 14 residues. V lost 6 bases and J 0 bases, leaving 11 bases between the germline ends. This CDR3 reads CASRDRPLNTEAFF. The CDR3 DNA is TGTGCCAGCAGGGACAGACCCTTGAACACTGAAGCTTTCTTT.

V gene TRBV28 combines with J gene TRBJ1-2; no clear D gene. There are 12 residues in the CDR3. V lost 2 bases and J 8 bases, leaving 9 bases between the germline ends. CDR1 and CDR2 (germline): MDHEN, SYDVKM. CDR3 coding DNA: TGTGCCAGCAGTTTAGAACAGACAGGCTACACCTTC. Protein sequence: CASSLEQTGYTF.